Sequencing of this TCR beta chain was carried out in a study of pediatric ulcerative colitis. Study-wide findings and caveats: No controls had the two rectal clonotypes shared by ulcerative colitis patients. Total lymphocyte DNA, not sorted subsets, was the template. Rectal repertoires separated controls, mild-moderate and acute severe colitis.

Before the diagnostic colonoscopy, ulcerative colitis patients were free of immunosuppressive medication. Comments on this clone: What it binds is unknown.

Profiled with immunoSEQ multiplex PCR; TCRdb holds only in-frame clones, not every one. Of 59,000 or so clones in the sample, just over 75% were seen once. The receptor comes from a boy aged 5-17 years with moderate ulcerative colitis. The specimen sequenced was blood.

The CDR3 sequence is CSVLGTNTHEQYF. CDR3 sequence (DNA): TGCAGCGTTCTTGGGACAAATACCCACGAGCAGTACTTC. The J gene is TRBJ2-7, the V gene TRBV29-1, with D maybe TRBD1 (6 bases). The CDR3 has 13 residues. Germline CDR1 and CDR2: SQVTM and ANQGSEA. Trimming stripped 5 bases from V and 5 bases from J, with 16 bases between.